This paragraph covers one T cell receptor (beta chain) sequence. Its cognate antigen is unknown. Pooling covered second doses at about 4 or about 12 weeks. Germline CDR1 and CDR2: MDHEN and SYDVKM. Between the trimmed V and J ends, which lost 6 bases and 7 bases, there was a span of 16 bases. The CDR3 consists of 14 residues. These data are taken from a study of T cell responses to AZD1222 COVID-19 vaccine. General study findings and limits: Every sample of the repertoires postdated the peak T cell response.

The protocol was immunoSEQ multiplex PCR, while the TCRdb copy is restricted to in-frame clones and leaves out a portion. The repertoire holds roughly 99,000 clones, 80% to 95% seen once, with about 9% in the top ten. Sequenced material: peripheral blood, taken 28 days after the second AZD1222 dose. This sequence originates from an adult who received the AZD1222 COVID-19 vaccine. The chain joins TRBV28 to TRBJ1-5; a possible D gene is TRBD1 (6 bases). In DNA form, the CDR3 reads TGTGCCAGCAGAAGACAGGATAGAAGGCAGCCCCAGCATTTT. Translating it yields CASRRQDRRQPQHF.